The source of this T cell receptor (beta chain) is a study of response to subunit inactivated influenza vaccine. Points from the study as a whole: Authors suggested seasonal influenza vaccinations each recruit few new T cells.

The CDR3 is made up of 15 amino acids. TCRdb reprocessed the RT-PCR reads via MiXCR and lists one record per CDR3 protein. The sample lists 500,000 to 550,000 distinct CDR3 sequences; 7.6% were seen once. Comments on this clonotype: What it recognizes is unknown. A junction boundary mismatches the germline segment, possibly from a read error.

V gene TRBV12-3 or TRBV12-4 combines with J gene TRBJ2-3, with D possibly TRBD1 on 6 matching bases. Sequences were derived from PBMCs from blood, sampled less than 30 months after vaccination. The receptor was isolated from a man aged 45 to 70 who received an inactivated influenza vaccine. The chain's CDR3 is CAGRGRTGSTDTQYF. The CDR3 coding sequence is TGTGCCGGCAGGGGCCGGACTGGGAGCACAGATACGCAGTATTTT.